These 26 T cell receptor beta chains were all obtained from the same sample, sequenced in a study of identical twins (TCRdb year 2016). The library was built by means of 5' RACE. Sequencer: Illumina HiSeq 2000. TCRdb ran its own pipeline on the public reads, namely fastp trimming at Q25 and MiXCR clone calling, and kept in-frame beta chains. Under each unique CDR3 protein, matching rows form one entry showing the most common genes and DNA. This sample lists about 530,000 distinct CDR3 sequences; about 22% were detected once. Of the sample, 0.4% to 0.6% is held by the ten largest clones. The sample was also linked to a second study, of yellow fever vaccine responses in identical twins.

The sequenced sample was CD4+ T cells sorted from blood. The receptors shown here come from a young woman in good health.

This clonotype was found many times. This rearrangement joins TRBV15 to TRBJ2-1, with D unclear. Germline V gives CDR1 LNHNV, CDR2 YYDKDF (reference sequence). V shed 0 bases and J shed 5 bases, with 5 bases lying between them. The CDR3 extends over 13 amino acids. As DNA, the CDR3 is TGTGCCACCAGCAGAGAGTCGAACAATGAGCAGTTCTTC. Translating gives CATSRESNNEQFF.

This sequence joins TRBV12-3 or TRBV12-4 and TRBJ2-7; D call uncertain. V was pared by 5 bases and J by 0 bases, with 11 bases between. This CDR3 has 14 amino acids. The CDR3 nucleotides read TGTGCCAGCAGTCTTGGGTTAAGCTCCTACGAGCAGTACGTC. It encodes CASSLGLSSYEQYV.

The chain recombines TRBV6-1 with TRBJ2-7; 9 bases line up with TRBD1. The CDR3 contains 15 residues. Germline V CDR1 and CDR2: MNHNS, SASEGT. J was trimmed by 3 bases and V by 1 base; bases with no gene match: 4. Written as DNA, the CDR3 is TGTGCCAGCAGTGAAGAGGGACAGGGATTCTACGAGCAGTACGTC. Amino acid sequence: CASSEEGQGFYEQYV.

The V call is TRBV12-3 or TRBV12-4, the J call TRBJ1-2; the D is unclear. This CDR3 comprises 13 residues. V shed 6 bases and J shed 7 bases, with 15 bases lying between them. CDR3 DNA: TGTGCCAGCAGCGAAGTTCTCAAGAGTGGCTACACCTTC. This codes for CASSEVLKSGYTF.

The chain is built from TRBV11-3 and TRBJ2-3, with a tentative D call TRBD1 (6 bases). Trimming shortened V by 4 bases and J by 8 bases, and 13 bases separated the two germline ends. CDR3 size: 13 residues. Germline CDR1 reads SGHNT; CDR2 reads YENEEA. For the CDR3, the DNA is TGTGCCAGCAGCTCAGGCCAGGGGACTACGCAGTATTTT. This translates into CASSSGQGTTQYF.

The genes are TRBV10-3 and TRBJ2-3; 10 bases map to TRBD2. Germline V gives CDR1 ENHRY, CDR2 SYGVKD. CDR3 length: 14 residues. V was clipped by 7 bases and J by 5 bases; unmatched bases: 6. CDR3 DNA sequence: TGTGCCATCACCCCTAGCGGGAGTCGAGATACGCAGTATTTT. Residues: CAITPSGSRDTQYF.

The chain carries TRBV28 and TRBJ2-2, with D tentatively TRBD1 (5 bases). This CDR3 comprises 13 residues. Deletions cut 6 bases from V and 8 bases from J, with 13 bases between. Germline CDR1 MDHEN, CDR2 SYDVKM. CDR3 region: CASRRGMGGELFF. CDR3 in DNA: TGTGCCAGCAGAAGGGGAATGGGAGGGGAGCTGTTTTTT.

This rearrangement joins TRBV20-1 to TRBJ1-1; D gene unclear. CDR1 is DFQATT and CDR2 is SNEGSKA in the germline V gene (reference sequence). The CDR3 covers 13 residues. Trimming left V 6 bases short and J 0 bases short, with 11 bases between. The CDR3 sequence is CSAVPELNTEAFF. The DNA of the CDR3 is TGCAGTGCCGTGCCAGAGCTGAACACTGAAGCTTTCTTT.

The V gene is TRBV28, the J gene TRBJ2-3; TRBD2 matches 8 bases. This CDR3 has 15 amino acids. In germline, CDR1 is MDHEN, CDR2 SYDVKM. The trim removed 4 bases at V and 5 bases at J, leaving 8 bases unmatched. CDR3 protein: CASSSPAGVRDTQYF. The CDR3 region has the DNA TGTGCCAGCAGTTCCCCAGCGGGAGTGAGAGATACGCAGTATTTT. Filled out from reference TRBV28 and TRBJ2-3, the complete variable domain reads DVKVTQSSRYLVKRTGEKVFLECVQDMDHENMFWYRQDPGLGLRLIYFSYDVKMKEKGDIPEGYSVSREKKERFSLILESASTNQTSMYLCASSSPAGVRDTQYFGPGTRLTVL.

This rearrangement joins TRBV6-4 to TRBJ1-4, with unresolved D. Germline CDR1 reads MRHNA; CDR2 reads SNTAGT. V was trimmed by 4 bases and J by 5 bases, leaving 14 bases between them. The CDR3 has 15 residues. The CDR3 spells CASSAQPGLNEKLFF. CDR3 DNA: TGTGCCAGCAGTGCCCAACCGGGCCTCAATGAAAAACTGTTTTTT.

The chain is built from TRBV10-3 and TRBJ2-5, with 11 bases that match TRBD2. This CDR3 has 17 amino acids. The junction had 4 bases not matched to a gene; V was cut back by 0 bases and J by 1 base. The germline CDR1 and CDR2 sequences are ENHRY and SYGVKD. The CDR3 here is CAISESRLAGFQETQYF. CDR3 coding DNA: TGTGCCATCAGTGAGTCGCGACTAGCGGGGTTCCAAGAGACCCAGTACTTC.

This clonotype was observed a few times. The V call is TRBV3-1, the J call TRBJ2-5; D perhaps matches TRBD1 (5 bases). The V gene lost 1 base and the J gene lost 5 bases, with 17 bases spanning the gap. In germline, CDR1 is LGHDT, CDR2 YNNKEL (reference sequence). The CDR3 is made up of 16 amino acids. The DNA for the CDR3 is TGTGCCAGCAGCCAAGCTTCAGGGATAATGGGGGAGACCCAGTACTTC. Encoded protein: CASSQASGIMGETQYF.

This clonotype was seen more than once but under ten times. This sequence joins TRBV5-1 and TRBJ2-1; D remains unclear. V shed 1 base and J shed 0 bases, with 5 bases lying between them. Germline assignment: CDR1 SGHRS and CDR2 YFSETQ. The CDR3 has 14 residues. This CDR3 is CASSLWSSYNEQFF. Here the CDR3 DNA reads TGCGCCAGCAGCTTGTGGAGCTCCTACAATGAGCAGTTCTTC.

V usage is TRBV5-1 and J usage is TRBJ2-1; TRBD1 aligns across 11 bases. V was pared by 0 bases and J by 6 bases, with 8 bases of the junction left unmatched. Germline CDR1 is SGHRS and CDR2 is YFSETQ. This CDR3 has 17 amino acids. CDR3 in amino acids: CASSLGFWDRGTNEQFF. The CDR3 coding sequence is TGCGCCAGCAGCTTGGGGTTCTGGGACAGGGGGACCAATGAGCAGTTCTTC.

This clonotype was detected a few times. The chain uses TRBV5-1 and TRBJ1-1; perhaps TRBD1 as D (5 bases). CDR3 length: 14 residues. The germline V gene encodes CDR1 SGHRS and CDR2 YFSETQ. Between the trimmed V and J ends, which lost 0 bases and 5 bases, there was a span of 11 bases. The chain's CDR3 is CASSLDSWGTEAFF. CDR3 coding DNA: TGCGCCAGCAGCTTGGACAGCTGGGGGACTGAAGCTTTCTTT.

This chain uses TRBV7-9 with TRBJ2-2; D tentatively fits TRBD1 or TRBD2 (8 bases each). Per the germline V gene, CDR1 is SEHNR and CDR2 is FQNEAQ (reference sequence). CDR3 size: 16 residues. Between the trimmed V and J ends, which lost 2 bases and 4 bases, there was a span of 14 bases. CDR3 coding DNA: TGTGCCAGCAGCTTATCGGGAGGGACAGGCACCGGGGAGCTGTTTTTT. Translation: CASSLSGGTGTGELFF.

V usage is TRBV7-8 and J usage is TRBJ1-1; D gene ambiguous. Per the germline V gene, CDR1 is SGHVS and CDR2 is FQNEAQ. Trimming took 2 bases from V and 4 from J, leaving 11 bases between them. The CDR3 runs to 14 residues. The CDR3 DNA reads TGTGCCAGCAGCTTATGGGTTGGGAGCACTGAAGCTTTCTTT. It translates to CASSLWVGSTEAFF.

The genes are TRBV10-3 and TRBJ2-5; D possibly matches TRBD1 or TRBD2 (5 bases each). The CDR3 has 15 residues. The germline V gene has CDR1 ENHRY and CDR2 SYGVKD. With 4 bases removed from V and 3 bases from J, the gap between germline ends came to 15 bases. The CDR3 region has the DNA TGTGCCATCAGTGCTGGCGGGTTGGGGGAAGAGACCCAGTACTTC. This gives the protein CAISAGGLGEETQYF.

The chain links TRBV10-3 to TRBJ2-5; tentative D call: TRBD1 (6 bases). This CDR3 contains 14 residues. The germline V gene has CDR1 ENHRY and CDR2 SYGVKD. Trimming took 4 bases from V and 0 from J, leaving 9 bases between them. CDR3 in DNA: TGTGCCATCAGTGTTAACAGGGACCAAGAGACCCAGTACTTC. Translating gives CAISVNRDQETQYF.

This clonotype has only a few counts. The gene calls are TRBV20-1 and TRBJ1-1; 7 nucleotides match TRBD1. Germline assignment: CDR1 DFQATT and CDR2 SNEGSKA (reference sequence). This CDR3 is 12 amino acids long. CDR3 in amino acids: CSYYRGETEAFF. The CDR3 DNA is TGCAGCTATTACAGGGGAGAGACTGAAGCTTTCTTT.

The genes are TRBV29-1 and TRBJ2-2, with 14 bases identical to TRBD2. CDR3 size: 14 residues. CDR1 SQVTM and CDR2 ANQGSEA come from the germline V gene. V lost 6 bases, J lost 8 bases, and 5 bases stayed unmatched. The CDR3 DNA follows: TGCAGCGTCCTGGGACTAGCGGGGGCGGGGGAGCTGTTTTTT. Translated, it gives CSVLGLAGAGELFF.

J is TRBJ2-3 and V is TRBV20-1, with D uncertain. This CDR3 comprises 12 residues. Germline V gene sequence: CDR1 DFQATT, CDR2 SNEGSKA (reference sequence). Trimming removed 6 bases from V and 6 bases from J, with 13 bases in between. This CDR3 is CSAQGLGDTQYF. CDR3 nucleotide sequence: TGCAGTGCCCAAGGCTTGGGGGATACGCAGTATTTT.

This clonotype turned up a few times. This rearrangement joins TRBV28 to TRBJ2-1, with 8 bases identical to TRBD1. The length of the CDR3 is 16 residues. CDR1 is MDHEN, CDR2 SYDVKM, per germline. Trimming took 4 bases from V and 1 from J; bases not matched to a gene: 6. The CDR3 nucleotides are TGTGCCAGCAGTTCCGGGACAGGAGGGTCCTACAATGAGCAGTTCTTC. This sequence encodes CASSSGTGGSYNEQFF. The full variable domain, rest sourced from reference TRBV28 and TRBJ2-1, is DVKVTQSSRYLVKRTGEKVFLECVQDMDHENMFWYRQDPGLGLRLIYFSYDVKMKEKGDIPEGYSVSREKKERFSLILESASTNQTSMYLCASSSGTGGSYNEQFFGPGTRLTVL.

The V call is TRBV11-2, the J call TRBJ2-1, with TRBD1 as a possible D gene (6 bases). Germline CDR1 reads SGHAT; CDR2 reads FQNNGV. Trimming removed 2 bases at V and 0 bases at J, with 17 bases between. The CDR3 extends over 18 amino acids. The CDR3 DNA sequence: TGTGCCAGCAGCTTACCATCTACAGGGCTGAGCTCCTACAATGAGCAGTTCTTC. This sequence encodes CASSLPSTGLSSYNEQFF.

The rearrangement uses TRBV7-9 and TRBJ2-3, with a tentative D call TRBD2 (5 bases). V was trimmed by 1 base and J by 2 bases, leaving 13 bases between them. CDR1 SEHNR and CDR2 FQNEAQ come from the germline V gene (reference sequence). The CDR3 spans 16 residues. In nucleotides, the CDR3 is TGTGCCAGCAGCTTAGTCCTCGGGGAACACACAGATACGCAGTATTTT. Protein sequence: CASSLVLGEHTDTQYF.

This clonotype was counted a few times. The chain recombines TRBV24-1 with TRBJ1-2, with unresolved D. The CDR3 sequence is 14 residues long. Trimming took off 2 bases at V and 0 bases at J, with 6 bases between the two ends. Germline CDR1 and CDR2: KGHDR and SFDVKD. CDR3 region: CATSDSTTNYGYTF. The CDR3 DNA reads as TGTGCCACCAGTGATTCGACAACTAACTATGGCTACACCTTC.